Following are 18 T cell receptor beta chains from one sample sequenced in a study of T cell responses to AZD1222 COVID-19 vaccine. Assay: immunoSEQ multiplex PCR; the TCRdb copy retains only in-frame clones and omits some. Of around 180,000 clones listed, 87% are singletons. The sequencing used peripheral blood, collected on day 0 of AZD1222 vaccination. The receptors stem from an adult in good health.

This clone was picked up one time. The rearrangement links TRBV13 to TRBJ1-4; no firm D call. Germline CDR1 reads PRHDT; CDR2 reads FYEKMQ (reference sequence). The CDR3 contains 14 residues. Deletions cut 5 bases from V and 3 bases from J, with 10 bases between. The CDR3: CASSLRLANEKLFF. The CDR3 DNA is TGTGCCAGCAGCCTCAGGTTGGCTAATGAAAAACTGTTTTTT.

The V gene is TRBV2, the J gene TRBJ1-5; 10 nucleotides match TRBD1. Germline V gives CDR1 SNHLY, CDR2 FYNNEI. The CDR3 spans 15 residues. V shed 6 bases and J 6 bases; nucleotides not matched to a gene: 8. The CDR3 here is CASRVGQGVSQPQHF. DNA for the CDR3: TGTGCCAGCAGGGTAGGACAGGGGGTCTCTCAGCCCCAGCATTTT.

This chain uses TRBV6-5 with TRBJ1-2; 10 bases are a match to TRBD1. CDR1 is MNHEY and CDR2 is SVGAGI in the germline V gene. V was pared by 6 bases and J by 3 bases, with 4 bases of the junction left unmatched. The CDR3 is made up of 14 amino acids. The CDR3 here is CASRWTGGYYGYTF. The CDR3 DNA follows: TGTGCCAGCAGATGGACAGGGGGGTACTATGGCTACACCTTC.

This sequence joins TRBV2 and TRBJ2-2; D is unclear. The germline V gene has CDR1 SNHLY and CDR2 FYNNEI. V was trimmed by 3 bases and J by 3 bases, leaving 2 bases between them. This CDR3 contains 12 residues. DNA of the CDR3: TGTGCCAGCAGTGATTACACCGGGGAGCTGTTTTTT. Its translation: CASSDYTGELFF.

V usage is TRBV21-1 and J usage is TRBJ2-7. TRBV21-1 is termed a pseudogene. CDR3 length: 13 amino acids. The DNA of the CDR3 is TGTGCCAGCACCCAAGCCGTGTCCCAACCCGCGTACTTC. As protein: CASTQAVSQPAYF.

This clone has more than one count but fewer than ten. This chain joins TRBV19 and TRBJ2-5, with 8 positions matching TRBD1. V trimming: 6 bases; J trimming: 4 bases; junction bases outside the gene matches: 1. CDR1 is LNHDA and CDR2 is SQIVND in the germline V gene (reference sequence). This CDR3 has 12 amino acids. CDR3 protein: CASRQGGETQYF. CDR3 nucleotide sequence: TGTGCCAGTAGACAGGGGGGAGAGACCCAGTACTTC.

CDR3 residues: CASSLGVLRGYTF. The CDR3 nucleotides read TGTGCCAGCAGCTTGGGGGTTTTGCGGGGCTACACCTTC. This rearrangement joins TRBV5-6 to TRBJ1-2; D unclear. Germline V lookup: CDR1 SGHDT, CDR2 YYEEEE. Trimming removed 0 bases from V and 8 bases from J, with 11 bases in between. The CDR3 covers 13 residues.

The CDR3: CASSEGLDTEAFF. Written as DNA, the CDR3 is TGCGCCAGCAGCGAAGGACTGGATACTGAAGCTTTCTTT. The V and J genes are TRBV5-1 and TRBJ1-1; D is uncertain. The CDR3 is 13 amino acids. Trimming cost V 4 bases and J 5 bases, with 12 bases left between them. Germline-derived CDR1 and CDR2 are SGHRS and YFSETQ.

The rearrangement joins TRBV18 to TRBJ2-4, with D uncertain. V lost 0 bases and J lost 0, with 15 bases in between. This CDR3 is 18 amino acids long. CDR1 and CDR2 (germline): KGHSH, LQKENI. CDR3 nucleotides: TGTGCCAGCTCACCACCCGGGCATTTAGTCTTAGCCAAAAACATTCAGTACTTC. Protein: CASSPPGHLVLAKNIQYF.

This clone turned up a few times. The gene calls are TRBV20-1 and TRBJ2-7, with D tentatively TRBD1 or TRBD2 (5 bases each). This CDR3 has 16 amino acids. Germline lookup yields CDR1 DFQATT and CDR2 SNEGSKA (reference sequence). V shed 3 bases and J shed 0 bases, with 18 bases lying between them. CDR3 sequence reads: CSASPPGRGYSYEQYF. DNA for the CDR3: TGCAGTGCTAGTCCCCCGGGAAGGGGCTACTCCTACGAGCAGTACTTC.

The J gene is TRBJ2-3, the V gene TRBV7-3, with 9 bases lining up with TRBD2. Per the germline V gene, CDR1 is SGHTA and CDR2 is FQGTGA. This CDR3 has 16 amino acids. J was trimmed by 6 bases and V by 0 bases; bases with no gene match: 7. DNA for the CDR3: TGTGCCAGCAGCTTAACGGGCGGGAGGGTAGTTGATACGCAGTATTTT. It is translated as CASSLTGGRVVDTQYF.

The chain carries TRBV6-5 and TRBJ1-4; D remains ambiguous. With 5 bases removed from V and 6 bases from J, the gap between germline ends came to 13 bases. CDR3 length equals 14 residues. In germline, CDR1 is MNHEY, CDR2 SVGAGI. CDR3 DNA sequence: TGTGCCAGCAGTCCGCAGGCTGTGTATGAAAAACTGTTTTTT. This sequence encodes CASSPQAVYEKLFF.

This clone occurred a few times. The chain has TRBV6-5 and TRBJ1-1, with TRBD1 matching over 8 bases. This CDR3 is 15 amino acids long. Germline loops: CDR1 MNHEY, CDR2 SVGAGI. The V segment lost 8 bases and the J segment 1 base; nucleotides outside the gene matches: 9. The CDR3 loop is CASRLEGQANTEAFF. CDR3 sequence (DNA): TGTGCCAGCCGACTAGAGGGACAGGCGAACACTGAAGCTTTCTTT.

This chain joins TRBV5-1 and TRBJ1-2; D is perhaps TRBD1 (6 bases). This CDR3 has 17 residues. The germline gives CDR1 SGHRS, CDR2 YFSETQ. V gave up 3 bases and J gave up 1 base, with 19 bases separating them. CDR3: CASSYQTGGDFNYGYTF. CDR3 DNA: TGCGCCAGCAGCTACCAGACAGGAGGGGACTTTAACTATGGCTACACCTTC.

The rearrangement uses TRBV6-5 and TRBJ1-2; TRBD1 is a possible D gene (6 bases). Germline CDR1 reads MNHEY; CDR2 reads SVGAGI. With 8 bases removed from V and 4 bases from J, the gap between germline ends came to 17 bases. The CDR3 has 14 residues. The CDR3 region is CASGRYEGVYGYTF. CDR3 nucleotide sequence: TGTGCCAGCGGGAGATATGAGGGGGTCTATGGCTACACCTTC.

The rearrangement uses TRBV5-1 and TRBJ2-5, with D perhaps TRBD1 (5 bases). Trimming left V 2 bases short and J 3 bases short, with 11 bases between. The CDR3 has 14 residues. Germline V gene data show CDR1 as SGHRS and CDR2 as YFSETQ. The CDR3 region has the DNA TGCGCCAGCAGCTTAGACAGAAGTAAAGAGACCCAGTACTTC. This gives the protein CASSLDRSKETQYF.

The CDR3 protein is CASNQGMSSYNEQFF. The CDR3 coding sequence is TGTGCCAGCAATCAGGGGATGAGCTCCTACAATGAGCAGTTCTTC. This chain joins TRBV27 and TRBJ2-1; TRBD1 might be the D (6 bases). The CDR3 sequence is 15 residues long. CDR1 and CDR2 (germline): MNHEY, SMNVEV (reference sequence). V lost 7 bases, J lost 0 bases, and 13 bases lay in between.

The chain employs TRBV18 and TRBJ1-1; a weak D match, TRBD1 (5 bases). Trimming took off 5 bases at V and 0 bases at J, with 7 bases between the two ends. Per germline, CDR1 KGHSH and CDR2 LQKENI. The CDR3 runs to 13 residues. The CDR3 is CASSEGMNTEAFF. CDR3 coding DNA: TGTGCCAGCTCAGAGGGGATGAACACTGAAGCTTTCTTT.